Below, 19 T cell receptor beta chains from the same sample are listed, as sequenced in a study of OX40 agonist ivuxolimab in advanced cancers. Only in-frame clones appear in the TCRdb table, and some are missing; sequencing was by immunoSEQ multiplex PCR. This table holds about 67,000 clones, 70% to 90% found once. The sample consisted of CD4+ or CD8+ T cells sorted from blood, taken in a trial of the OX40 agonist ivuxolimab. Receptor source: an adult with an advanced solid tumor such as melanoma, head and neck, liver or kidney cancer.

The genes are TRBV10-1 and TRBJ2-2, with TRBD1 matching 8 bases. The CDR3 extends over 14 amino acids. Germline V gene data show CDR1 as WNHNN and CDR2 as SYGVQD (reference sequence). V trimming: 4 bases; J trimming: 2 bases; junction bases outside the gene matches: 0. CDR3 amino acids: CASSAGGNTGELFF. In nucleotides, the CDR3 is TGCGCCAGCAGTGCAGGGGGCAACACCGGGGAGCTGTTTTTT.

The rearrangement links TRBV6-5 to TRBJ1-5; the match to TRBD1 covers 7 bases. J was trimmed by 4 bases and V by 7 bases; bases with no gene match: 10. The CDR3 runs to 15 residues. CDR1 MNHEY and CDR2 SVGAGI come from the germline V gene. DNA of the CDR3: TGTGCCAGCATTTATGGAGGACAGGAAAATCAGCCCCAGCATTTT. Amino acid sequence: CASIYGGQENQPQHF.

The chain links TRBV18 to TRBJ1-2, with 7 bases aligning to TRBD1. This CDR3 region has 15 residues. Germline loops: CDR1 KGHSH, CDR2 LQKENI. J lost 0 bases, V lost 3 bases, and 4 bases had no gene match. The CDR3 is CASSPAGGTNYGYTF. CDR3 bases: TGTGCCAGCTCACCCGCAGGGGGGACTAACTATGGCTACACCTTC.

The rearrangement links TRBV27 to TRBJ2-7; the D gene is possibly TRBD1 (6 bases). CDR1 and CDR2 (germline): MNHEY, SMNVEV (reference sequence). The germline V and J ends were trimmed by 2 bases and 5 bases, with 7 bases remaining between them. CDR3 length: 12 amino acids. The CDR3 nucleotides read TGTGCCAGCAGTTTAGGGGGCCACGAGCAGTACTTC. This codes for CASSLGGHEQYF.

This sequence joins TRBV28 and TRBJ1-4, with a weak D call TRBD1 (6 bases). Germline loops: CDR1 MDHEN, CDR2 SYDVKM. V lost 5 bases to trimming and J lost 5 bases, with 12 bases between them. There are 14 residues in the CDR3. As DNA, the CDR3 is TGTGCCAGCAGTGGTGACAGGATAAATGAAAAACTGTTTTTT. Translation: CASSGDRINEKLFF.

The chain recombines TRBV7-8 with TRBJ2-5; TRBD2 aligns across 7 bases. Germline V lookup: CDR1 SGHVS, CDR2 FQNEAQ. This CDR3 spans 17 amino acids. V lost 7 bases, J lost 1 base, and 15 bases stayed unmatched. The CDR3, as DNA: TGTGCCAGCAACGACCAACCTGGGGGAGGGCTCCAAGAGACCCAGTACTTC. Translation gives CASNDQPGGGLQETQYF.

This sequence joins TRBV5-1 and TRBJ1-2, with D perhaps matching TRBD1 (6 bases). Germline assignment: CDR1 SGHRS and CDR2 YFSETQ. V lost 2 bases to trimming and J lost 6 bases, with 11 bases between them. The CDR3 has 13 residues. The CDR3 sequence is CASSFRGADGYTF. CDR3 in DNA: TGCGCCAGCAGCTTTCGGGGGGCTGATGGCTACACCTTC.

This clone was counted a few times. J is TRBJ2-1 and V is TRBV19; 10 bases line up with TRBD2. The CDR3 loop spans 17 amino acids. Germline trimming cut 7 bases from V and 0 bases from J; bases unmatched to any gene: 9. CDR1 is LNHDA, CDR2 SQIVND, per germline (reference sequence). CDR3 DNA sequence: TGTGCCAGTACCCGGAATAGCGGGGGGTCCTCCTACAATGAGCAGTTCTTC. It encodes CASTRNSGGSSYNEQFF. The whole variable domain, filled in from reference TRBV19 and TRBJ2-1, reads DGGITQSPKYLFRKEGQNVTLSCEQNLNHDAMYWYRQDPGQGLRLIYYSQIVNDFQKGDIAEGYSVSREKKESFPLTVTSAQKNPTAFYLCASTRNSGGSSYNEQFFGPGTRLTVL.

The CDR3 sequence: CASSRGSGNTIYF. CDR3 DNA sequence: TGTGCCAGCAGCCGCGGATCCGGAAACACCATATATTTT. This chain joins TRBV5-4 and TRBJ1-3; D uncertain. Trimming pared 4 bases from V and 4 bases from J, leaving 9 bases between. This CDR3 is 13 amino acids long. Germline assignment: CDR1 SGHNT and CDR2 YYREEE (reference sequence).

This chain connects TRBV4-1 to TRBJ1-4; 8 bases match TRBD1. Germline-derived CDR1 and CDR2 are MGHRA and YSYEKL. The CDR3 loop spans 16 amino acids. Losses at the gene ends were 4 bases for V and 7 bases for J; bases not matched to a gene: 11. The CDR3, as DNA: TGCGCCAGCAGCCTTGGGTCGGGGACAGGCGGTGAAAAACTGTTTTTT. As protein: CASSLGSGTGGEKLFF.

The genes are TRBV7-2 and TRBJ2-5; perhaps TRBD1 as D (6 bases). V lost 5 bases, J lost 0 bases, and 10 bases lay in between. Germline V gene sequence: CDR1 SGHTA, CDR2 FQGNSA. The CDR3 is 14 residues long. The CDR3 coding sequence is TGTGCCAGCAGCGCAGGACAGTACCAAGAGACCCAGTACTTC. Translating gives CASSAGQYQETQYF.

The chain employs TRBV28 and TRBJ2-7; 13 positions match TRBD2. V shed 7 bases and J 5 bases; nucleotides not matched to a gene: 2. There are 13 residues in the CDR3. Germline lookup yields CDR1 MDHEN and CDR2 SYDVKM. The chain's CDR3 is CASTTSGRDEQYF. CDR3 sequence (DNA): TGTGCCAGCACCACTAGCGGGAGGGACGAGCAGTACTTC.

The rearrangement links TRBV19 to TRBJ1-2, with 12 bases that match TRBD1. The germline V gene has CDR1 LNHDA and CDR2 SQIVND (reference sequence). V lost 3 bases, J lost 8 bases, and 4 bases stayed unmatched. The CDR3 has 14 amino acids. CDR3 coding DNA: TGTGCCAGTAGTATGAGGGACAGGGGGCACGGCTACACCTTC. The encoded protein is CASSMRDRGHGYTF.

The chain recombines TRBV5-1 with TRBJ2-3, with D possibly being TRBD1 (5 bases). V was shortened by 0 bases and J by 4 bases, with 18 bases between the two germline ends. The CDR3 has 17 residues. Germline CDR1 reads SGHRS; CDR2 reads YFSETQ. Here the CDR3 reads CASSLAAFIGAPDTQYF. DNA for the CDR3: TGCGCCAGCAGCTTGGCGGCCTTCATTGGGGCCCCAGATACGCAGTATTTT.

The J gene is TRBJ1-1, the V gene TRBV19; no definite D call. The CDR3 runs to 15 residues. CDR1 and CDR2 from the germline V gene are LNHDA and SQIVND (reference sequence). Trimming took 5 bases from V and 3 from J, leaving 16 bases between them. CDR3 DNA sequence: TGTGCCAGTAGTTCCAACCTCGACAAGCACACTGAAGCTTTCTTT. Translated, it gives CASSSNLDKHTEAFF.

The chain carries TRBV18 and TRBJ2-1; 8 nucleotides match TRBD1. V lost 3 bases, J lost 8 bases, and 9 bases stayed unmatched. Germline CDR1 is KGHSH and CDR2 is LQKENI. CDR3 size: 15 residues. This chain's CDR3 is CASSPSGTGIDEQFF. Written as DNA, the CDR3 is TGTGCCAGCTCACCTTCCGGGACAGGAATCGATGAGCAGTTCTTC. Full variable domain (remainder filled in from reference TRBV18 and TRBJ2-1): NAGVMQNPRHLVRRRGQEARLRCSPMKGHSHVYWYRQLPEEGLKFMVYLQKENIIDESGMPKERFSAEFPKEGPSILRIQQVVRGDSAAYFCASSPSGTGIDEQFFGPGTRLTVL.

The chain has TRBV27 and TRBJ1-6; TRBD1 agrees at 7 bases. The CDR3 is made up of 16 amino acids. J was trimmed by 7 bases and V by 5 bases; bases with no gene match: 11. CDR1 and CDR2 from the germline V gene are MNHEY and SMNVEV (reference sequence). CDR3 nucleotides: TGTGCCAGCAGTCGGGGGCGGGACAGTGAAAATTCACCCCTCCACTTT. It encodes CASSRGRDSENSPLHF.

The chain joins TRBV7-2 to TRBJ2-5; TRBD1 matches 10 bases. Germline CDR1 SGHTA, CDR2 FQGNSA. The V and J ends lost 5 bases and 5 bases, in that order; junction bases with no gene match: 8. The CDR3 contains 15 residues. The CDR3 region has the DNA TGTGCCAGCAGCGCCTCCCCGGGACAGGGGGAGACCCAGTACTTC. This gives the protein CASSASPGQGETQYF.

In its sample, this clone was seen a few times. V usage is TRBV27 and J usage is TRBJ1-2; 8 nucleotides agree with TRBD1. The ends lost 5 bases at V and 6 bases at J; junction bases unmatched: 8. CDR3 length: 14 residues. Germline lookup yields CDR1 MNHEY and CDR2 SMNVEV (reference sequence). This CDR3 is CASSPDRGDDGYTF. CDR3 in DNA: TGTGCCAGCAGTCCCGACAGGGGAGATGATGGCTACACCTTC.